This T cell receptor (beta chain) comes out of a study of post-analysis software for immune sequencing data. The wider study: There were relapsing-remitting, secondary progressive and progressive-relapsing multiple sclerosis among the disease courses included.

Remarks on this clonotype: Antigen: not known.

Notes on the study in general: The study found significantly lower normalized Chao1 diversity in multiple sclerosis patients than in controls. Strong co-clustering by F measure linked samples that shared a preparation batch.

TCR beta libraries were prepared from cDNA with unique molecular identifiers. Once about 0.95 to 10 million T cells were used, hundreds of thousands of cDNA molecules resulted. Each CDR3 protein gets one entry after TCRdb re-called the PCR reads with MiXCR. The table lists a few hundred thousand distinct CDR3 sequences, less than 45% of them singletons, with roughly 12% in the top ten. The source material was blood. This TCR was sampled from a girl between 5 and 17 years old with multiple sclerosis.

This CDR3 is CASSSGQLGTDTQYF. CDR3 DNA sequence: TGTGCCAGCAGCTCGGGCCAGTTAGGGACAGATACGCAGTATTTT. The chain recombines TRBV7-2 with TRBJ2-3; D remains ambiguous. The germline V gene has CDR1 SGHTA and CDR2 FQGNSA. Trimming took off 4 bases at V and 3 bases at J, with 14 bases between the two ends. This CDR3 is built from 15 residues.